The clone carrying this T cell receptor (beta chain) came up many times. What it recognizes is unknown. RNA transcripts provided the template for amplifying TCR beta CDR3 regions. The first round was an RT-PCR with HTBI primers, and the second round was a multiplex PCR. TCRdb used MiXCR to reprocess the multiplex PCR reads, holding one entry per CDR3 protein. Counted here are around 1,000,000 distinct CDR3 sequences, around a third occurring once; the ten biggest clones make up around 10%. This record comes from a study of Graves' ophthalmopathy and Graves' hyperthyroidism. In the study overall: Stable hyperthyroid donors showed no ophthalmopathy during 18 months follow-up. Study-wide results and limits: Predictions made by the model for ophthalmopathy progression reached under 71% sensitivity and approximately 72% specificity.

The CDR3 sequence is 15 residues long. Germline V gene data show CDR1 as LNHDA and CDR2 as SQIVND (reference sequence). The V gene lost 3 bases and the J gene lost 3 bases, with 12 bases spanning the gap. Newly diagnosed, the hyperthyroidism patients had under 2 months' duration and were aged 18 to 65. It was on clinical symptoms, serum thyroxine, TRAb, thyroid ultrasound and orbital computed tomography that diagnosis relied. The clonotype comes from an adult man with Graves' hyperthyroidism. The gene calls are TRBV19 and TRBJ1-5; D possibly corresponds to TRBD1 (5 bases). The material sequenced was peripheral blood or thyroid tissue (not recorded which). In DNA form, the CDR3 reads TGTGCCAGTAGTATCGATGTAGGGGTCAATCAGCCCCAGCATTTT. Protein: CASSIDVGVNQPQHF.